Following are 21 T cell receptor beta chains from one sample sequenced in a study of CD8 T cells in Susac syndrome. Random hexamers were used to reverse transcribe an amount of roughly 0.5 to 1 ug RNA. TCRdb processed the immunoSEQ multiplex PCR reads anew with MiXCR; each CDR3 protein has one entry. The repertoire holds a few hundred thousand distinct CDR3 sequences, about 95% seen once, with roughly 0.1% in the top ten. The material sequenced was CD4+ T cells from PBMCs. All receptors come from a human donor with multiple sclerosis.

The CDR3 spells CSAKGVSSSPLHF. The CDR3 DNA is TGCAGTGCGAAAGGGGTTTCGAGTTCACCCCTCCACTTT. This rearrangement joins TRBV20-1 to TRBJ1-6; tentative D call: TRBD1 (5 bases). The V gene lost 6 bases and the J gene lost 9 bases, with 15 bases spanning the gap. Per the germline V gene, CDR1 is DFQATT and CDR2 is SNEGSKA (reference sequence). This CDR3 region has 13 residues.

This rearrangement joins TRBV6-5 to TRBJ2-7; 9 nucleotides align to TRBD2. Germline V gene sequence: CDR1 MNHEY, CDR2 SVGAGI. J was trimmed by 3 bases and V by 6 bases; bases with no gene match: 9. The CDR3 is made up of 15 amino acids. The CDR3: CASSRLAGGFYEQYF. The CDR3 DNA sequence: TGTGCCAGCAGCCGTCTGGCGGGAGGGTTCTACGAGCAGTACTTC.

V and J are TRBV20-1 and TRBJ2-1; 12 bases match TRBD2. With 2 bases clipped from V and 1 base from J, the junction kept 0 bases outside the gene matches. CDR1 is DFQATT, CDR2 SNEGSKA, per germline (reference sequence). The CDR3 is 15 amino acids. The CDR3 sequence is CSARTSGRSYNEQFF. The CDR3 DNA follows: TGCAGTGCTAGAACTAGCGGGAGGTCCTACAATGAGCAGTTCTTC.

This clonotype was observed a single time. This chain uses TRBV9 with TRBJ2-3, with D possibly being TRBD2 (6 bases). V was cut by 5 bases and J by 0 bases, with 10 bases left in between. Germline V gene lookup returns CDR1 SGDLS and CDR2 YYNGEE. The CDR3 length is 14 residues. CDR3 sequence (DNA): TGTGCCAGCAGTCACGGGACTAGCACAGATACGCAGTATTTT. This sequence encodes CASSHGTSTDTQYF.

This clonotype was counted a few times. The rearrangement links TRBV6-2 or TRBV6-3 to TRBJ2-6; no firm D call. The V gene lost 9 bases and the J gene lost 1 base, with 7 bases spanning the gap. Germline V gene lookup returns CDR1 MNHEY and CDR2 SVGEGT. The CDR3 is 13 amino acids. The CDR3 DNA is TGTGCCAGTGGAGTATCTGGGGCCAACGTCCTGACTTTC. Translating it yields CASGVSGANVLTF.

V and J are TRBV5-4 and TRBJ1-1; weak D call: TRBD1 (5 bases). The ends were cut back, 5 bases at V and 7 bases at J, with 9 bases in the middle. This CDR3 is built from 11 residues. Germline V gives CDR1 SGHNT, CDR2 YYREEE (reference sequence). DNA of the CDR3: TGTGCCAGCAGATGGGGGGTTGAAGCTTTCTTT. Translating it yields CASRWGVEAFF. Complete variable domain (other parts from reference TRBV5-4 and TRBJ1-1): ETGVTQSPTHLIKTRGQQVTLRCSSQSGHNTVSWYQQALGQGPQFIFQYYREEENGRGNFPPRFSGLQFPNYSSELNVNALELDDSALYLCASRWGVEAFFGQGTRLTVV.

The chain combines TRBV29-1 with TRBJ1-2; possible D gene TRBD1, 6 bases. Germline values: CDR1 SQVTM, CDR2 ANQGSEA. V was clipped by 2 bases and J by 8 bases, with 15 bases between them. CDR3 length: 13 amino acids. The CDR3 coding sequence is TGCAGCGTTGAAAGGTCAGGGGCGATCGGCTACACCTTC. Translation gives CSVERSGAIGYTF.

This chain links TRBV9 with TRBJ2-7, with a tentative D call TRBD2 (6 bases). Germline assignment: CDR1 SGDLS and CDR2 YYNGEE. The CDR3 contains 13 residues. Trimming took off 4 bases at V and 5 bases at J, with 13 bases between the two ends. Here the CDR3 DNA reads TGTGCCAGCAGCAAGCGGGCTCTCGACGAGCAGTACTTC. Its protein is CASSKRALDEQYF. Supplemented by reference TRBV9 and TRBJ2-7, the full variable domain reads DSGVTQTPKHLITATGQRVTLRCSPRSGDLSVYWYQQSLDQGLQFLIQYYNGEERAKGNILERFSAQQFPDLHSELNLSSLELGDSALYFCASSKRALDEQYFGPGTRLTVT.

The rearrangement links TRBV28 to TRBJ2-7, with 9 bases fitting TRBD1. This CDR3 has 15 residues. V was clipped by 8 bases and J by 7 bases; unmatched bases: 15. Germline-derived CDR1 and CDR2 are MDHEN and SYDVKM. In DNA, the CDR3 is TGTGCCAGCTCCTCCTTGGGACAGGGAGTTAGGGAGCAGTACTTC. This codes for CASSSLGQGVREQYF.

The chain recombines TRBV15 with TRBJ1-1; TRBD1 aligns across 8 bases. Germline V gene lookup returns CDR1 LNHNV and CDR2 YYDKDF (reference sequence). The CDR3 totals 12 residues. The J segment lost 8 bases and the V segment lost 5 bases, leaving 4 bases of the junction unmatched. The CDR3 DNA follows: TGTGCCACCAGCGGACGACAGGGGGAAGCTTTCTTT. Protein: CATSGRQGEAFF. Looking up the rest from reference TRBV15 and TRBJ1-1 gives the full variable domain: DAMVIQNPRYQVTQFGKPVTLSCSQTLNHNVMYWYQQKSSQAPKLLFHYYDKDFNNEADTPDNFQSRRPNTSFCFLDIRSPGLGDTAMYLCATSGRQGEAFFGQGTRLTVV.

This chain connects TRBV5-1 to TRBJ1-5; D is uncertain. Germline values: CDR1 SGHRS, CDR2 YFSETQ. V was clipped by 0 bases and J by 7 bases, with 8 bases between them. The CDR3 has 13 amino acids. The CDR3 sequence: CASSLVTGQPQHF. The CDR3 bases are TGCGCCAGCAGCTTGGTTACGGGCCAGCCCCAGCATTTT.

The CDR3 loop reads CASSPGFGELFF. CDR3 DNA sequence: TGTGCCAGCAGTCCAGGGTTCGGGGAGCTGTTTTTT. The chain is built from TRBV28 and TRBJ2-2, with D possibly matching TRBD1 (5 bases). The V gene's germline CDR1 is MDHEN and CDR2 SYDVKM. V lost 5 bases and J 7 bases, leaving 8 bases between the germline ends. CDR3 length: 12 amino acids.

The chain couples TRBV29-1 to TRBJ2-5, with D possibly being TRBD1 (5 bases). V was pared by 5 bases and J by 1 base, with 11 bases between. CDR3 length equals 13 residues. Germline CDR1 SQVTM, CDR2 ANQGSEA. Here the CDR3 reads CSVRDSSQETQYF. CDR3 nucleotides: TGCAGCGTTAGAGACAGTTCCCAAGAGACCCAGTACTTC.

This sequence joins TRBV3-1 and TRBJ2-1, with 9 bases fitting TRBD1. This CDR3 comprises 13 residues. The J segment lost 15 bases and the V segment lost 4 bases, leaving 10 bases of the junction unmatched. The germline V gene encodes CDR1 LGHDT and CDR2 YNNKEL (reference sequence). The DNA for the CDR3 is TGTGCCAGCAGCCTCGAACCGGGACAGGGTTTGTTCTTC. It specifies CASSLEPGQGLFF.

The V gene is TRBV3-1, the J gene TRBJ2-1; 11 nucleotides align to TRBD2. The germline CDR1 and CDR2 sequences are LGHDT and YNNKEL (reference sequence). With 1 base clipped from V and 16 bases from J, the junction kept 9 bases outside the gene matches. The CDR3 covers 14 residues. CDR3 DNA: TGTGCCAGCAGCCAAGCACTAGCGGGAGTCCCCCCCTTCTTC. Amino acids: CASSQALAGVPPFF.

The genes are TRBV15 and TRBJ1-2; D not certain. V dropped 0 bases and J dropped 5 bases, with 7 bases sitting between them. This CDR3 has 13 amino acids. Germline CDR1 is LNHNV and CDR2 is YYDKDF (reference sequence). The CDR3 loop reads CATSRDQQYGYTF. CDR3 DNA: TGTGCCACCAGCAGAGATCAACAGTATGGCTACACCTTC.

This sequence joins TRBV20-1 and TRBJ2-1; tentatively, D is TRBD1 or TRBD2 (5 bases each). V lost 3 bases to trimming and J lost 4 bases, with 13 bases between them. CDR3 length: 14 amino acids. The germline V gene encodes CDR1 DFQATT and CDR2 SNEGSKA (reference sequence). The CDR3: CSARGVSMYNEQFF. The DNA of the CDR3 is TGCAGTGCTAGGGGGGTCTCAATGTACAATGAGCAGTTCTTC.

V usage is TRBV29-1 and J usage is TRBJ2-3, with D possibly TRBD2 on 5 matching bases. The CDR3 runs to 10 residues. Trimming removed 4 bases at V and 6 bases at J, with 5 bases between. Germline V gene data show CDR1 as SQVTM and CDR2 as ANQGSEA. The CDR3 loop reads CSVAGDTQYF. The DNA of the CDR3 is TGCAGCGTTGCGGGGGATACGCAGTATTTT.

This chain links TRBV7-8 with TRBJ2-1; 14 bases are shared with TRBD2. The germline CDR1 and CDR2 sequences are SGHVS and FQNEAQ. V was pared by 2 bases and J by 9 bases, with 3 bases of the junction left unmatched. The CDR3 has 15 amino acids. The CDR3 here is CASSLMGLAGAEQFF. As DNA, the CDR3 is TGTGCCAGCAGCTTAATGGGACTAGCGGGGGCTGAGCAGTTCTTC.

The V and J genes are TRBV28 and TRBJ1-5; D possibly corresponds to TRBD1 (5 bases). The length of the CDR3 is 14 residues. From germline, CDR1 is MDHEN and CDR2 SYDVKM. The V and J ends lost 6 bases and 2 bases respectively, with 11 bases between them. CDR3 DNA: TGTGCCAGCAGCACCTCGGGGGGCAATCAGCCCCAGCATTTT. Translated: CASSTSGGNQPQHF.

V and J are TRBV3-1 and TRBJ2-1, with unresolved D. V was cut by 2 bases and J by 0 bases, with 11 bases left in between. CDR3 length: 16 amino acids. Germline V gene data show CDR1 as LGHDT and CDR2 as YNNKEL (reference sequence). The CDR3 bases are TGTGCCAGCAGCCAACTCGGTAGCAGCTCCTACAATGAGCAGTTCTTC. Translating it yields CASSQLGSSSYNEQFF.